One sample yielded the 13 T cell receptor beta chains listed below, sequenced in a study of blood T cell repertoires in COVID-19. The table came from immunoSEQ multiplex PCR; TCRdb's copy has only in-frame clones and leaves some out. The sample shows about 98,000 clones, nearly 90% of them seen only once. The sequencing sample was made of peripheral blood. The source of these receptors is a man aged 65 to 79 with acute or convalescent COVID-19.

The chain recombines TRBV10-3 with TRBJ1-5; D gene uncertain. The CDR3 spans 13 residues. The germline V gene encodes CDR1 ENHRY and CDR2 SYGVKD. Trimming took off 3 bases at V and 4 bases at J, with 7 bases between the two ends. CDR3 region: CAISDGPNQPQHF. The CDR3 DNA is TGTGCCATCAGTGATGGGCCGAATCAGCCCCAGCATTTT.

V is TRBV19 and J is TRBJ1-4, with D possibly matching TRBD1 (6 bases). The germline V gene has CDR1 LNHDA and CDR2 SQIVND (reference sequence). The CDR3 contains 11 residues. Between the trimmed V and J ends, which lost 4 bases and 13 bases, there was a span of 10 bases. CDR3 region: CASSTTGILFF. CDR3 DNA sequence: TGTGCCAGTAGTACCACAGGGATACTGTTTTTT.

The chain joins TRBV29-1 to TRBJ2-7, with D possibly being TRBD1 (6 bases). Trimming pared 6 bases from V and 6 bases from J, leaving 18 bases between. Germline V gene data show CDR1 as SQVTM and CDR2 as ANQGSEA. The CDR3 length is 13 residues. CDR3 in DNA: TGCAGCGTCTGTGCAGGGGCCTTCGCCGAGCAGTACTTC. Protein product: CSVCAGAFAEQYF.

The rearrangement uses TRBV6-5 and TRBJ1-6; possibly TRBD1 for D (5 bases). The V end lost 6 bases, the J end lost 13 bases, and 22 bases lay between the germline ends. The CDR3 is 15 amino acids. Germline CDR1 reads MNHEY; CDR2 reads SVGAGI. DNA for the CDR3: TGTGCCAGCAGGGACACCGGTTGGGGGGTGATTCCCCTCCACTTT. Protein: CASRDTGWGVIPLHF.

This clone was seen just once. This chain joins TRBV11-3 and TRBJ2-2; tentatively, D is TRBD2 (6 bases). CDR1 and CDR2 from the germline V gene are SGHNT and YENEEA. CDR3 length: 16 residues. V was clipped by 3 bases and J by 1 base, with 12 bases between them. The CDR3 here is CASSLGGQRNTGELFF. CDR3 bases: TGTGCCAGCAGCTTGGGGGGTCAGAGGAACACCGGGGAGCTGTTTTTT. Variable domain in full (rest from reference TRBV11-3 and TRBJ2-2): EAGVVQSPRYKIIEKKQPVAFWCNPISGHNTLYWYLQNLGQGPELLIRYENEEAVDDSQLPKDRFSAERLKGVDSTLKIQPAELGDSAVYLCASSLGGQRNTGELFFGEGSRLTVL.

V usage is TRBV11-2 and J usage is TRBJ1-1; TRBD1 agrees at 8 bases. Germline CDR1 and CDR2: SGHAT and FQNNGV. With V trimmed by 3 bases and J by 7 bases, 7 bases remained unmatched. The CDR3 totals 14 residues. The CDR3 loop reads CASSFRDRRGEAFF. Written as DNA, the CDR3 is TGTGCCAGCAGCTTCCGGGACAGGAGAGGTGAAGCTTTCTTT.

The genes are TRBV30 and TRBJ2-3, with D possibly TRBD2 on 6 matching bases. Trimming pared 5 bases from V and 1 base from J, leaving 22 bases between. Germline CDR1 and CDR2: GTSNPN and SVGIG (reference sequence). The CDR3 covers 17 residues. CDR3 loop: CAWGSGLSASGTDTQYF. The CDR3 DNA sequence: TGTGCCTGGGGCAGCGGGCTTAGCGCTTCTGGCACAGATACGCAGTATTTT. The variable domain in full, with the rest retrieved from reference TRBV30 and TRBJ2-3, is SQTIHQWPATLVQPVGSPLSLECTVEGTSNPNLYWYRQAAGRGLQLLFYSVGIGQISSEVPQNLSASRPQDRQFILSSKKLLLSDSGFYLCAWGSGLSASGTDTQYFGPGTRLTVL.

This clone was seen more than once but under ten times. The J gene is TRBJ1-2, the V gene TRBV4-2, with 7 bases aligning to TRBD1. From germline, CDR1 is LGHNA and CDR2 YNFKEQ. J was trimmed by 1 base and V by 4 bases; bases with no gene match: 12. The CDR3 sequence is 17 residues long. CDR3 nucleotide sequence: TGTGCCAGCAGCCCCACCATGGGGGGACAGATTAACTATGGCTACACCTTC. Its translation is CASSPTMGGQINYGYTF.

The chain employs TRBV6-1 and TRBJ1-5; 7 positions match TRBD1. The CDR3 runs 14 residues. V shed 3 bases and J 3 bases; nucleotides not matched to a gene: 2. Germline lookup yields CDR1 MNHNS and CDR2 SASEGT. CDR3 sequence (DNA): TGTGCCAGCAGTGACAGGGGGGACAATCAGCCCCAGCATTTT. Encoded protein: CASSDRGDNQPQHF.

This clone was recorded only once. The chain carries TRBV6-5 and TRBJ1-2; D call uncertain. With 6 bases removed from V and 8 bases from J, the gap between germline ends came to 19 bases. The germline gives CDR1 MNHEY, CDR2 SVGAGI. The CDR3 is 14 amino acids. CDR3: CASRIRVEGDGYTF. In DNA, the CDR3 is TGTGCCAGCAGGATAAGGGTGGAGGGAGACGGCTACACCTTC.

In DNA form, the CDR3 reads TGTGCCAGTAGTATAGATCATTCCAGCTCCTACAATGAGCAGTTCTTC. Protein product: CASSIDHSSSYNEQFF. The rearrangement joins TRBV19 to TRBJ2-1; no definite D call. V gave up 0 bases and J gave up 0 bases, with 9 bases separating them. Germline CDR1 is LNHDA and CDR2 is SQIVND (reference sequence). CDR3 size: 16 residues.

This chain uses TRBV2 with TRBJ2-7; 9 bases line up with TRBD1. The V and J ends lost 7 bases and 2 bases, in that order; junction bases with no gene match: 6. The germline V gene encodes CDR1 SNHLY and CDR2 FYNNEI. The CDR3 sequence is 14 residues long. The CDR3 loop reads CASIKGTGTYEQYV. The DNA of the CDR3 is TGTGCCAGCATTAAAGGGACAGGGACCTACGAGCAGTACGTC.

The chain has TRBV25-1 and TRBJ1-3, with TRBD1 identical over 7 bases. The CDR3 loop spans 15 amino acids. Germline assignment: CDR1 MGHDK and CDR2 SYGVNS. The V gene end was trimmed by 7 bases and the J gene end by 0 bases; junction bases not matched to a gene: 6. The CDR3 DNA reads TGTGCCAGCAACCCCGGACAGGACTCTGGAAACACCATATATTTT. The encoded protein is CASNPGQDSGNTIYF.